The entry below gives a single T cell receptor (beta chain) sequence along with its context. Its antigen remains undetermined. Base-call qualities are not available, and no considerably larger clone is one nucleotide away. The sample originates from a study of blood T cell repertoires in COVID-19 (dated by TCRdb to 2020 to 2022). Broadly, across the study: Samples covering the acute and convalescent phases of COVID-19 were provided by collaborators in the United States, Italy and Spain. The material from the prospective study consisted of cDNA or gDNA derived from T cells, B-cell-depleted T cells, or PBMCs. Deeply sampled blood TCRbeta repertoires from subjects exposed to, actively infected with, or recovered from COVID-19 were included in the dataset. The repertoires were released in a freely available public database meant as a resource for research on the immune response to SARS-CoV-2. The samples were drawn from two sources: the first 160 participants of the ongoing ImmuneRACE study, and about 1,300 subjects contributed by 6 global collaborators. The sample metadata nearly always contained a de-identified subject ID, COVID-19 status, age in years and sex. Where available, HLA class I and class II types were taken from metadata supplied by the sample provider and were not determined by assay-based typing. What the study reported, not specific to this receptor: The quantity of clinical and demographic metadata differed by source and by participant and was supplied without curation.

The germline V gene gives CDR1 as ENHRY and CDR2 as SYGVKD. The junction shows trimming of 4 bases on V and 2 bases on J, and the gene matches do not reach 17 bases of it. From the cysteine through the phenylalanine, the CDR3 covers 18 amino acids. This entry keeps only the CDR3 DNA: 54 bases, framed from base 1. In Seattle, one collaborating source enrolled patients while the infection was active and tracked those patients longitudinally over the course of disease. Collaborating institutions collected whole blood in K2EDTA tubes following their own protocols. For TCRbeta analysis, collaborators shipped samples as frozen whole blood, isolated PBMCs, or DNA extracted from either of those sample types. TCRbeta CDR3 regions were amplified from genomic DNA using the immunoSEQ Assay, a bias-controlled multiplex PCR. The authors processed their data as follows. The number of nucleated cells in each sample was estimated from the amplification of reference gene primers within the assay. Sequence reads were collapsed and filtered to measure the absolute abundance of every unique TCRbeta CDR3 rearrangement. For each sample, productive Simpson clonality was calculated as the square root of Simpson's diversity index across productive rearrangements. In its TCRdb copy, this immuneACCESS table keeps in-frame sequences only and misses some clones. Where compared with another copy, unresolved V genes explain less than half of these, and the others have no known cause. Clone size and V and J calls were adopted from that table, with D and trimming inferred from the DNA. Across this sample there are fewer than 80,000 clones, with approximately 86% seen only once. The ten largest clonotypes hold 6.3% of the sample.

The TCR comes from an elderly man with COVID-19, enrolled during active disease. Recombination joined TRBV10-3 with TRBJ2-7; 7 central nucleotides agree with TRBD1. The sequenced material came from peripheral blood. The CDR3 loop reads CAISGGGTRTGLTYEQYF. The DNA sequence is TGTGCCATCAGTGGAGGTGGGACCAGGACAGGACTTACCTACGAGCAGTACTTC.